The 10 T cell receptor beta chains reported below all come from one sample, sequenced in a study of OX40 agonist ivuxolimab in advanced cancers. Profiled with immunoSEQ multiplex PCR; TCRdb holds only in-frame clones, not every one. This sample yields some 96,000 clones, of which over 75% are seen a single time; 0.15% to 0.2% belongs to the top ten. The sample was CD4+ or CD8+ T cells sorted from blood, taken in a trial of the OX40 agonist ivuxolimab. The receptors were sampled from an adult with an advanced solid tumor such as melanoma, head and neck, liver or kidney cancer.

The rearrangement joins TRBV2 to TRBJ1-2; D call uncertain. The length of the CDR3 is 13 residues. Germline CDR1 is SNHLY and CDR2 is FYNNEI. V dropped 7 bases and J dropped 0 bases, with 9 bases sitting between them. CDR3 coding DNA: TGTGCCAGCATAAACGGAGCTAACTATGGCTACACCTTC. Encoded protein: CASINGANYGYTF.

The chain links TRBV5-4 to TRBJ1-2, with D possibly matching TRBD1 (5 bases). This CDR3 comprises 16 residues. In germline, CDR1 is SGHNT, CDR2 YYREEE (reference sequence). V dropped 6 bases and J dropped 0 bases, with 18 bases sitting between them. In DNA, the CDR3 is TGTGCCAGCACCCTTCCGGTCGGGGGAGCTAACTATGGCTACACCTTC. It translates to CASTLPVGGANYGYTF.

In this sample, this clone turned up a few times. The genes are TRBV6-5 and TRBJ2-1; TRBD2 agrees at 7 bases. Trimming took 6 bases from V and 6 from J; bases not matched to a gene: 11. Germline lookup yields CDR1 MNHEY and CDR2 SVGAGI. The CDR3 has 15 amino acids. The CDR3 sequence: CASSLRLAGFNEQFF. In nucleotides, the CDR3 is TGTGCCAGCAGCCTCCGACTAGCTGGGTTCAATGAGCAGTTCTTC.

DNA of the CDR3: TGTGCCAGCAGCTTTTTTGGGACAGGGGGAACCTACGAGCAGTACTTC. Translated: CASSFFGTGGTYEQYF. The chain couples TRBV5-8 to TRBJ2-7; 11 bases line up with TRBD1. J gave up 2 bases and V 2 bases, and 6 bases lay outside the gene matches. This CDR3 has 16 amino acids. CDR1 and CDR2 (germline): SGHTS, YDEGEE.

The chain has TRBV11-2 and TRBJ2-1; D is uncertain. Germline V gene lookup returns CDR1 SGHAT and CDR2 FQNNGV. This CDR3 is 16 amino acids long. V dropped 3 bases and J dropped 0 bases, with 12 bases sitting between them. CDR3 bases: TGTGCCAGCAGCTTTGCTCTGTACATCTCCTACAATGAGCAGTTCTTC. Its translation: CASSFALYISYNEQFF.

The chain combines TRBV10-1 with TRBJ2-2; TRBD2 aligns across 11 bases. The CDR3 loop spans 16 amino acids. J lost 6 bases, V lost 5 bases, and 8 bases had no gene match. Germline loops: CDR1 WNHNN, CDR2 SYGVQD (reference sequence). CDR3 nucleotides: TGCGCCAGCAGTCTACTAGCGGGAGCATCAGCCGGGGAGCTGTTTTTT. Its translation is CASSLLAGASAGELFF.

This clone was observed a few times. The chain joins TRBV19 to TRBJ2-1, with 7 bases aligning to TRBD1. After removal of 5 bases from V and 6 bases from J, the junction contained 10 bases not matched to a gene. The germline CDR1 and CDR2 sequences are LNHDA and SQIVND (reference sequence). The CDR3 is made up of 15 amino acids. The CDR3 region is CASSFQGVAGNEQFF. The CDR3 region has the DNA TGTGCCAGTAGTTTCCAGGGGGTGGCGGGCAATGAGCAGTTCTTC. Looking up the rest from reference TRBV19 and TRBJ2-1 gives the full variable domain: DGGITQSPKYLFRKEGQNVTLSCEQNLNHDAMYWYRQDPGQGLRLIYYSQIVNDFQKGDIAEGYSVSREKKESFPLTVTSAQKNPTAFYLCASSFQGVAGNEQFFGPGTRLTVL.

The chain's CDR3 is CASSWTPEAFF. The CDR3 nucleotides read TGTGCCAGCAGTTGGACACCCGAAGCTTTCTTT. The chain employs TRBV2 and TRBJ1-1, with D perhaps matching TRBD1 (5 bases). The CDR3 has 11 residues. With 5 bases removed from V and 8 bases from J, the gap between germline ends came to 9 bases. CDR1 is SNHLY, CDR2 FYNNEI, per germline.

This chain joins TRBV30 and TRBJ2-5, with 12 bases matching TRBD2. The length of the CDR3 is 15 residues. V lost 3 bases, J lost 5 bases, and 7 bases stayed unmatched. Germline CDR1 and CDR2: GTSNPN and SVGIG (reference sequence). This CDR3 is CAWRAGTSGRETQYF. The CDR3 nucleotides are TGTGCCTGGAGGGCCGGGACTAGCGGGCGGGAGACCCAGTACTTC.

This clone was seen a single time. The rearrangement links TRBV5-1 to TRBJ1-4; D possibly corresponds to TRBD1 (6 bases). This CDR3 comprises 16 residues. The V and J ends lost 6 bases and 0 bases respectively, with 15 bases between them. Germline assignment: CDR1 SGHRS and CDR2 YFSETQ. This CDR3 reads CASMVKGDATNEKLFF. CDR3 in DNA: TGCGCCAGCATGGTGAAGGGGGACGCAACTAATGAAAAACTGTTTTTT.